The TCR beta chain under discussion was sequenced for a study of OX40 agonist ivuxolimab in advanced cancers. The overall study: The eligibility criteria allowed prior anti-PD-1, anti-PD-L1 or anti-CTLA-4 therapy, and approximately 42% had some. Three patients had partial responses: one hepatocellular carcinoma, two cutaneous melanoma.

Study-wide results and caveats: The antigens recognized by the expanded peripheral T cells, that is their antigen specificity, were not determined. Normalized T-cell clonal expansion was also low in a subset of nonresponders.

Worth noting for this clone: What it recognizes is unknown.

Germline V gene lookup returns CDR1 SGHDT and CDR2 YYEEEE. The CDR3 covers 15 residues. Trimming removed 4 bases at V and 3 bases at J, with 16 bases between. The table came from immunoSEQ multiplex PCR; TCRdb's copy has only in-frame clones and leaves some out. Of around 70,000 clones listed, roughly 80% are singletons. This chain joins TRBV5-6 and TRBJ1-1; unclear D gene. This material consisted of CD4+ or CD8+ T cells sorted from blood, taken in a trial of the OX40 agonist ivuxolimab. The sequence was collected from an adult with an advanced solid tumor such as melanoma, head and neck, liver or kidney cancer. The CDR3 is CASSPMGRADTEAFF. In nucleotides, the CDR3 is TGTGCCAGCAGCCCCATGGGGAGAGCGGACACTGAAGCTTTCTTT.